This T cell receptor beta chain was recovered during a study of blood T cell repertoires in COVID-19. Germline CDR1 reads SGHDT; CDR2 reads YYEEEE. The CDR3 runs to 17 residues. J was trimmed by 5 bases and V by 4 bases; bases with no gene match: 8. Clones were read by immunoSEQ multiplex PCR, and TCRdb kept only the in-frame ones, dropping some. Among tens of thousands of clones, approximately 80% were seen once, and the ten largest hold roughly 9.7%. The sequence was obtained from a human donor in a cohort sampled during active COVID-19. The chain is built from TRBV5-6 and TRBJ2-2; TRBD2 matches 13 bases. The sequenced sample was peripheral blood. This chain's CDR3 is CASSRGGLAGVTGELFF. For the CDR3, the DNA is TGTGCCAGCAGCCGGGGCGGACTAGCGGGAGTGACCGGGGAGCTGTTTTTT. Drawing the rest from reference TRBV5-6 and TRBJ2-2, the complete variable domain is DAGVTQSPTHLIKTRGQQVTLRCSPKSGHDTVSWYQQALGQGPQFIFQYYEEEERQRGNFPDRFSGHQFPNYSSELNVNALLLGDSALYLCASSRGGLAGVTGELFFGEGSRLTVL.